This TCR beta chain was captured by sequencing in a study of OX40 agonist ivuxolimab in advanced cancers. About the study: Patients were given ivuxolimab, an antibody that agonizes OX40 (CD134). Each patient was given ivuxolimab into a vein every 2 weeks, at 0.01 to 10 mg/kg. Study results and limitations: At 0.1 to 3.0 mg/kg, clonal expansion of CD4+ and CD8+ blood T cells had occurred by week 6. The antigens recognized by the expanded peripheral T cells, that is their antigen specificity, were not determined.

Concerning this clone itself: Its antigen is unknown.

Germline lookup yields CDR1 SGHNT and CDR2 YYREEE (reference sequence). V lost 2 bases and J 2 bases, leaving 12 bases between the germline ends. The CDR3 consists of 15 residues. Here immunoSEQ multiplex PCR was the method, and the copy in TCRdb shows in-frame clones only, minus some. Of approximately 54,000 clones in the sample, approximately 83% are singletons; the top ten hold about 3.1%. This chain joins TRBV5-4 and TRBJ2-3; maybe TRBD1 (5 bases). The TCR sequence derives from an adult with an advanced solid tumor such as melanoma, head and neck, liver or kidney cancer. This material consisted of CD4+ or CD8+ T cells sorted from blood, taken in a trial of the OX40 agonist ivuxolimab. CDR3: CASSFKQGPTDTQYF. The CDR3 region has the DNA TGTGCCAGCAGCTTCAAGCAGGGTCCCACAGATACGCAGTATTTT.